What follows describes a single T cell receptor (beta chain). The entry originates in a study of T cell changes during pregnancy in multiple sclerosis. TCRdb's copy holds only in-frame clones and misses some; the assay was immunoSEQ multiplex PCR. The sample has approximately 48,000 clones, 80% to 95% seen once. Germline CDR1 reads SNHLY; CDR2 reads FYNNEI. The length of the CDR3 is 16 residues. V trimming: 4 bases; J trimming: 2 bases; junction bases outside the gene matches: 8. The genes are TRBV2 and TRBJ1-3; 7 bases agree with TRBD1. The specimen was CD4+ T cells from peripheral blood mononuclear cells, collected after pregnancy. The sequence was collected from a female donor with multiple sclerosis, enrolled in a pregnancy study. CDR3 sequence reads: CASSVSPGGPGNTIYF. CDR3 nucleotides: TGTGCCAGCAGTGTGTCGCCAGGGGGACCTGGAAACACCATATATTTT.